This T cell receptor beta chain was retrieved from a study of technical replicates of blood from a few donors. TCRdb's copy holds only in-frame clones and misses some; the assay was immunoSEQ multiplex PCR. Of about 76,000 clones detected, just over 85% appear once; the ten largest clones hold approximately 5%. The CDR3 extends over 16 amino acids. J gave up 5 bases and V 2 bases, and 11 bases lay outside the gene matches. CDR1 is SGDLS and CDR2 is YYNGEE in the germline V gene. This sequence joins TRBV9 and TRBJ2-7; 9 nucleotides align to TRBD2. The clonotype was recovered from a human donor in good health. Some clones in this sample may be carry-over from other donors' samples. Sequenced input: PBMCs. The CDR3 DNA follows: TGTGCCAGCAGCGTGAGGGGGCTAGCGGGAATCGACGAGCAGTACTTC. This codes for CASSVRGLAGIDEQYF. The whole variable domain, filled in from reference TRBV9 and TRBJ2-7, reads DSGVTQTPKHLITATGQRVTLRCSPRSGDLSVYWYQQSLDQGLQFLIQYYNGEERAKGNILERFSAQQFPDLHSELNLSSLELGDSALYFCASSVRGLAGIDEQYFGPGTRLTVT.